This TCR beta chain was recorded in a study of regulatory T cells in long-lasting Graves disease. Study as a whole: Antithyroid drug exposure in newly diagnosed Graves' patients had lasted under 3 months.

The sample's time point: newly diagnosed GD, antithyroid drugs for less than 3 months. PBMC RNA served as the TCR library source. Around 8.2 milliliters of peripheral blood were drawn into EDTA tubes. CDR1 and CDR2 (germline): GTSNPN, SVGIG (reference sequence). The CDR3 has 13 residues. V was shortened by 0 bases and J by 6 bases, with 12 bases between the two germline ends. Arm-PCR of CDR3 regions with iRepertoire HTBI primers generated TCR beta libraries. TCRdb independently ran MiXCR on the multiplex PCR reads; one entry per CDR3 protein. The sample comprises over 200,000 distinct CDR3 sequences, 15% to 20% of which are singletons, and less than 15% rests with the top ten. This same sample was also part of a study on T cells in Graves' hyperthyroidism and ophthalmopathy. That work adds: It was uncontrolled infection, other autoimmune disease, pregnancy or lactation that excluded patients.

This TCR derives from a woman in her 30s with Graves disease. Sequenced here: peripheral blood mononuclear cells (PBMCs), sampled at new diagnosis, from a patient treated with antithyroid drugs. This chain uses TRBV30 with TRBJ2-7, with D possibly matching TRBD1 (5 bases). The CDR3 is CAWSVPGHREQYF. In nucleotides, the CDR3 is TGTGCCTGGAGTGTACCAGGGCACCGCGAGCAGTACTTC.